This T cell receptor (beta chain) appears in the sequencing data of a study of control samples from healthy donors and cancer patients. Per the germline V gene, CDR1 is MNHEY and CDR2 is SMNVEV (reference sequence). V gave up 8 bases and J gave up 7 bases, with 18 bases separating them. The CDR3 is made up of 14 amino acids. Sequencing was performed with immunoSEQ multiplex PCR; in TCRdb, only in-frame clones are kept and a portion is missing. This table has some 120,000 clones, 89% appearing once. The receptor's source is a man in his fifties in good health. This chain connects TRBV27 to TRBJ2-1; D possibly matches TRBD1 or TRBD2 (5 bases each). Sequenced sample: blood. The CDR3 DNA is TGTGCCAGCTCCAGGGAGCCCGGATTGAATGAGCAGTTCTTC. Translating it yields CASSREPGLNEQFF.